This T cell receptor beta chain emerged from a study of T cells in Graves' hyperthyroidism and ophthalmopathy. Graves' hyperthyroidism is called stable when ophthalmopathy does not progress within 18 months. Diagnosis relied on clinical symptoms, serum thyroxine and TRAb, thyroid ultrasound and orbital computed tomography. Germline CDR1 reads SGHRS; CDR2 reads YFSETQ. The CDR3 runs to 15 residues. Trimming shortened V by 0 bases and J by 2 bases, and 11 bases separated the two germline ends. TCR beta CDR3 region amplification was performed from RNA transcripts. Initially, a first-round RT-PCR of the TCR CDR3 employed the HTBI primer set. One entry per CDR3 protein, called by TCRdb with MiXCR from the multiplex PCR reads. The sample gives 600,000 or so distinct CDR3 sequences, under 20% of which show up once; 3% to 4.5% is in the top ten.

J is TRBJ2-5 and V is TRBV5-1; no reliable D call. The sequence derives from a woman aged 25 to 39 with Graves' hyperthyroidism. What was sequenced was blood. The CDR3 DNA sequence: TGCGCCAGCAGCTTGGATTGGCAGGCTCAAGAGACCCAGTACTTC. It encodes CASSLDWQAQETQYF.